This paragraph reports one T cell receptor beta chain. Which antigen it targets is not known. No clone much larger than this one lies a single base away; base qualities are absent. The junction carries 10 bases between V and J, which are trimmed by 6 bases and 4 bases respectively. The CDR3 numbers 11 residues from cysteine through phenylalanine. Only CDR3 DNA is held: 33 bases, read in frame from base 1. In the germline V gene, CDR1 corresponds to SQVTM and CDR2 to ANQGSEA. This sample was included in a study of a mutant IDH1 vaccine in newly diagnosed glioma (dated by TCRdb to about 2021). About the study as a whole: Eight vaccinations were administered to patients in weeks 1, 3, 5, 7, 11, 15, 19 and 23, corresponding to visits V03 through V10. Of the 30 or so patients who were treated, about 62% were male and around 40% were female, and the mean age was about 40 years. Prior to enrollment, standard therapy consisting of radiotherapy alone, temozolomide alone, or radiochemotherapy with temozolomide had been administered to patients, with the combination being received by most patients. Six visits were used for peripheral blood collection: V03 (baseline), V05, V07, V10, V12 and V13. For exploratory analyses, longitudinal TCRB deep sequencing was carried out in 25 treated patients wherever samples were available. In the chemotherapy-containing groups, vaccination started alongside temozolomide cycles, whereas in patients who had radiotherapy alone it started 4-6 weeks after radiotherapy.

What the research found in general, with its limitations: Vaccine-induced immune responses across multiple MHC alleles were detected in 93.3% of patients. Changes in the top peripheral T cell clonotypes picked up by TCRB sequencing did not appear to be linked to pseudoprogression. The authors noted that analyses of patient blood samples could not be reproduced because of sample limitations. PBMC samples for TCRB deep sequencing were selected based on availability.

The sample's time point label is to be understood as: week 11, during vaccination. A 20-mer mutant IDH1 peptide at 300 micrograms in Montanide made up each vaccine dose, which was injected subcutaneously together with topical imiquimod. All donors had newly diagnosed IDH1-mutant astrocytomas of WHO grade 3 or 4 that showed loss of nuclear ATRX. The samples were drawn from NOA16, a multicentre, single-arm, open-label phase I trial in Germany that tested a mutant IDH1 peptide vaccine in humans for the first time. Genomic DNA for TCRB sequencing was extracted from EDTA blood using the DNeasy Blood and Tissue Kit. Library method: the immunoSEQ multiplex PCR assay. Rearranged TCR beta chain sequences were amplified with the hsTCRB Kit following the manufacturer's protocol. TCRB libraries were sequenced on an Illumina MiSeq. On the study's bioinformatics: The proprietary platform of the kit vendor was used for demultiplexing, trimming and gene mapping. The immuneACCESS repertoire file appears here via TCRdb, limited to in-frame rearrangements. These files lack a portion of the clones; in checked studies, under half of the deficit traces to unresolved V genes, and the cause of the others is not known. V and J calls and clone size are as listed in that table; D and trimming were resolved from the DNA. In all, the sample holds about 30,000 clones, and approximately 78% of those were seen once. The ten largest clones represent around 24% of the sample.

Recombination linked TRBV29-1 to TRBJ2-7; TRBD1 might be the D gene, on 6 matching bases. This sample comprised PBMCs, obtained from a glioma patient whose treatment included an IDH1 peptide vaccine. The sequence came from a man aged 30 to 39 with glioma. The CDR3 reads as follows: CSVGRGYEQYF. The sequenced DNA: TGCAGCGTCGGCAGGGGATACGAGCAGTACTTC.